The next 30 T cell receptor beta chains were all read from a single sample in a study of T cells in lung cancer brain metastases (dated by TCRdb to the late 2010s). Libraries were made using the immunoSEQ multiplex PCR assay. Sourced from immuneACCESS, this table was stored by TCRdb with only in-frame sequences that have V and J called. A share of the clones is absent; for the studies checked, an unresolved V gene accounts for under half, and the remainder has no known explanation. For this sample there are 500 to 650 clones; approximately 93% appear just once. Clones ranked in the top ten supply 3% to 4.5% of the sample. The sequencing input was tumor tissue from a brain metastasis. This specimen's cell subset or site label, per the study, means: paired resected brain metastasis. The receptors here all came from a woman aged 45-65 years with non-small cell lung cancer that had spread to the brain.

The chain links TRBV2 to TRBJ1-2; D remains unclear. The germline V and J ends were trimmed by 9 bases and 2 bases, with 16 bases remaining between them. CDR1 is SNHLY, CDR2 FYNNEI, per germline. CDR3 length equals 14 residues. The CDR3 sequence is CASDLERGNYGYTF. CDR3 in DNA: TGTGCCAGTGATCTGGAACGAGGAAACTATGGCTACACCTTC.

The chain links TRBV29-1 to TRBJ1-1; TRBD1 might be the D (5 bases). This CDR3 contains 13 residues. Germline V gives CDR1 SQVTM, CDR2 ANQGSEA. Trimming removed 6 bases from V and 6 bases from J, with 17 bases in between. CDR3 region: CSVETDRSSEAFF. The CDR3, as DNA: TGCAGCGTGGAGACAGATAGGTCCTCTGAAGCTTTCTTT.

This sequence joins TRBV9 and TRBJ2-3; TRBD1 aligns across 7 bases. Unmatched junction bases numbered 6, after V lost 4 bases and J lost 1 base. Germline V gives CDR1 SGDLS, CDR2 YYNGEE. The CDR3 sequence is 15 residues long. The CDR3 loop reads CASSTRTGGTDTQYF. The CDR3 DNA reads as TGTGCCAGCAGCACTAGAACAGGGGGCACAGATACGCAGTATTTT.

V and J are TRBV5-1 and TRBJ2-3, with 10 bases lining up with TRBD2. Losses at the gene ends were 3 bases for V and 4 bases for J; bases not matched to a gene: 5. The CDR3 contains 15 residues. From germline, CDR1 is SGHRS and CDR2 YFSETQ. The DNA for the CDR3 is TGCGCCAGCAGCTGGCAAGCGGGAGGGGCAGATACGCAGTATTTT. Amino acids: CASSWQAGGADTQYF.

The rearrangement uses TRBV19 and TRBJ2-1; 7 bases map to TRBD2. V shed 7 bases and J 4 bases; nucleotides not matched to a gene: 10. The CDR3 consists of 15 residues. In germline, CDR1 is LNHDA, CDR2 SQIVND (reference sequence). CDR3 sequence: CASTASGGAYNEQFF. In DNA form, the CDR3 reads TGTGCCAGTACCGCTAGCGGAGGCGCTTACAATGAGCAGTTCTTC.

The V call is TRBV5-4, the J call TRBJ2-3; TRBD2 matches 10 bases. Losses at the gene ends were 3 bases for V and 6 bases for J; bases not matched to a gene: 7. Germline values: CDR1 SGHNT, CDR2 YYREEE (reference sequence). The length of the CDR3 is 15 residues. The CDR3 region is CASSSRTSGSDTQYF. As DNA, the CDR3 is TGTGCCAGCAGCTCCCGGACTAGCGGCTCGGATACGCAGTATTTT.

The rearrangement joins TRBV4-1 to TRBJ2-4; no clear D gene. The CDR3 contains 15 residues. The germline gives CDR1 MGHRA, CDR2 YSYEKL. Trimming took 4 bases from V and 6 from J, leaving 16 bases between them. The CDR3 nucleotides are TGCGCCAGCAGCCCTGAGGCGGATCCAAGAAACATTCAGTACTTC. Protein: CASSPEADPRNIQYF.

The chain uses TRBV18 and TRBJ1-3; D uncertain. Germline CDR1 KGHSH, CDR2 LQKENI. V was shortened by 2 bases and J by 2 bases, with 4 bases between the two germline ends. CDR3 size: 13 residues. The CDR3 DNA sequence: TGTGCCAGCTCACCAGGGCCTGGAAACACCATATATTTT. This translates into CASSPGPGNTIYF.

The rearrangement joins TRBV4-2 to TRBJ2-3; weak D call: TRBD1 (6 bases). V was clipped by 4 bases and J by 3 bases, with 8 bases between them. The CDR3 contains 13 residues. CDR1 is LGHNA, CDR2 YNFKEQ, per germline. The CDR3 loop is CASSRGLTDTQYF. The CDR3 DNA reads as TGTGCCAGCAGCCGGGGGCTTACAGATACGCAGTATTTT.

A note on this clone: The same CDR3 is also encoded by other DNA sequences in this sample. The chain uses TRBV5-1 and TRBJ1-2, with unresolved D. This CDR3 contains 15 residues. V was shortened by 4 bases and J by 1 base, with 14 bases between the two germline ends. CDR1 is SGHRS, CDR2 YFSETQ, per germline. The CDR3, as DNA: TGCGCCAGCAGCACCGGACTGAACCTTAACTATGGCTACACCTTC. It encodes CASSTGLNLNYGYTF.

The J gene is TRBJ2-5, the V gene TRBV19; TRBD2 aligns across 7 bases. Germline lookup yields CDR1 LNHDA and CDR2 SQIVND (reference sequence). J was trimmed by 4 bases and V by 3 bases; bases with no gene match: 8. The length of the CDR3 is 15 residues. The chain's CDR3 is CASSINGGGGETQYF. As DNA, the CDR3 is TGTGCCAGTAGTATCAATGGCGGGGGTGGAGAGACCCAGTACTTC.

The DNA of the CDR3 is TGCGCCAGCAGTGATCTCCGTTCAGGGGTCAACAAGGAAAAACTGTTTTTT. Residues: CASSDLRSGVNKEKLFF. The rearrangement uses TRBV10-2 and TRBJ1-4; maybe TRBD1 (6 bases). This CDR3 comprises 17 residues. Trimming left V 3 bases short and J 8 bases short, with 22 bases between. Germline CDR1 is WSHSY and CDR2 is SAAADI.

The rearrangement links TRBV28 to TRBJ1-5; D is possibly TRBD1 (6 bases). The V gene lost 8 bases and the J gene lost 4 bases, with 21 bases spanning the gap. This CDR3 contains 16 residues. Germline CDR1 reads MDHEN; CDR2 reads SYDVKM. The CDR3 is CASGPGGRFPNQPQHF. CDR3 nucleotide sequence: TGTGCCAGCGGACCGGGGGGGCGCTTCCCGAATCAGCCCCAGCATTTT.

The V and J genes are TRBV12-5 and TRBJ1-5; D gene uncertain. Germline CDR1 reads LGHNT; CDR2 reads FRNRAP. V was pared by 1 base and J by 5 bases, with 6 bases between. There are 13 residues in the CDR3. Written as DNA, the CDR3 is TGTGCTAGTGGTTTGGACATTTATCAGCCCCAGCATTTT. Protein sequence: CASGLDIYQPQHF.

The rearrangement uses TRBV9 and TRBJ2-1; D uncertain. With 0 bases removed from V and 1 base from J, the gap between germline ends came to 11 bases. From germline, CDR1 is SGDLS and CDR2 YYNGEE. The CDR3 is 16 amino acids. The CDR3 is CASSVATTGSYNEQFF. Here the CDR3 DNA reads TGTGCCAGCAGCGTAGCTACGACTGGGTCCTACAATGAGCAGTTCTTC.

Written as DNA, the CDR3 is TGTGCCAGCAGTTCCAGGATAGATTACGAGCAGTACGTC. It yields the protein CASSSRIDYEQYV. The chain uses TRBV2 and TRBJ2-7; D uncertain. CDR1 is SNHLY and CDR2 is FYNNEI in the germline V gene. CDR3 size: 13 residues. V lost 5 bases to trimming and J lost 4 bases, with 12 bases between them.

The chain couples TRBV15 to TRBJ2-2; D may be TRBD2 (6 bases). Germline V gene data show CDR1 as LNHNV and CDR2 as YYDKDF (reference sequence). CDR3 length: 14 amino acids. The V and J ends lost 0 bases and 9 bases respectively, with 11 bases between them. The CDR3 loop reads CATSREARGRELFF. DNA of the CDR3: TGTGCCACCAGCAGAGAAGCTCGGGGGAGGGAGCTGTTTTTT.

This rearrangement joins TRBV29-1 to TRBJ2-3; 8 bases are shared with TRBD1. The CDR3 extends over 14 amino acids. Germline lookup yields CDR1 SQVTM and CDR2 ANQGSEA. Trimming removed 5 bases from V and 5 bases from J; junction bases left unmatched: 9. The CDR3 coding sequence is TGCAGCGTTAGACAGGGGATACAAGGAGATACGCAGTATTTT. It translates to CSVRQGIQGDTQYF.

This clone appeared once. V is TRBV15 and J is TRBJ2-2, with 7 bases identical to TRBD1. The germline gives CDR1 LNHNV, CDR2 YYDKDF (reference sequence). Trimming at V came to 1 base and at J to 4 bases, leaving 9 bases not matched to a gene. This CDR3 region has 17 residues. The CDR3 loop is CATSRGTYRGFTGELFF. The CDR3 region has the DNA TGTGCCACCAGCAGAGGAACTTACAGGGGATTCACCGGGGAGCTGTTTTTT.

Worth noting for this clone: Mismatch with germline at one junction end may stem from a read error. In the same sample, other DNA sequences code for this CDR3. The chain is built from TRBV4-2 and TRBJ2-6, with 8 bases fitting TRBD2. The CDR3 has 17 amino acids. Germline V CDR1 and CDR2: LGHNA, YNFKEQ. The DNA of the CDR3 is TGTGCCAGCAGCCTTCGAGCGGGAGAAACTGGGGCCAATGTCCTGACTTTC. Translating it yields CASSLRAGETGANVLTF.

This chain uses TRBV21-1 with TRBJ1-2; the D call in the table, TRBD1, was not verified against the DNA. TRBV21-1 is a documented pseudogene. The CDR3 contains 17 residues. The CDR3 loop reads CASIFGGQGSTVDGYTF. CDR3 sequence (DNA): TGTGCCAGCATATTTGGGGGACAGGGGTCAACTGTGGATGGCTACACCTTC.

This clone showed up just once. The chain has TRBV11-3 and TRBJ1-1; TRBD1 might be the D (5 bases). Germline CDR1 and CDR2: SGHNT and YENEEA. The CDR3 extends over 16 amino acids. Trimming took 5 bases from V and 1 from J, leaving 17 bases between them. Here the CDR3 DNA reads TGTGCCAGCAGCCGGAGACACCCAGGGCGGAACACTGAAGCTTTCTTT. It codes for CASSRRHPGRNTEAFF. Looking up the rest from reference TRBV11-3 and TRBJ1-1 gives the full variable domain: EAGVVQSPRYKIIEKKQPVAFWCNPISGHNTLYWYLQNLGQGPELLIRYENEEAVDDSQLPKDRFSAERLKGVDSTLKIQPAELGDSAVYLCASSRRHPGRNTEAFFGQGTRLTVV.

V and J are TRBV12-5 and TRBJ2-7; D gene uncertain. In germline, CDR1 is LGHNT, CDR2 FRNRAP. The CDR3 totals 10 residues. V lost 3 bases and J 7 bases, leaving 4 bases between the germline ends. Written as DNA, the CDR3 is TGTGCTAGTGGTTTTAGGGAGCAGTACGTC. Its protein is CASGFREQYV.

Concerning this clone itself: The identical CDR3 is also encoded by other nucleotide sequences in the sample. The chain is built from TRBV7-9 and TRBJ2-5; a weak D match, TRBD2 (5 bases). Germline-derived CDR1 and CDR2 are SEHNR and FQNEAQ (reference sequence). V gave up 0 bases and J gave up 4 bases, with 12 bases separating them. The CDR3 loop spans 15 amino acids. The CDR3 sequence is CASSLALAGGETQYF. Here the CDR3 DNA reads TGTGCCAGCAGCTTAGCGCTGGCAGGAGGAGAGACCCAGTACTTC.

The rearrangement joins TRBV7-2 to TRBJ1-5; possibly TRBD1 for D (5 bases). CDR3 length: 14 amino acids. From germline, CDR1 is SGHTA and CDR2 FQGNSA. V was cut by 3 bases and J by 7 bases, with 13 bases left in between. CDR3 in amino acids: CASSFTAGYQPQHF. DNA for the CDR3: TGTGCCAGCAGCTTCACCGCAGGGTACCAGCCCCAGCATTTT.

V usage is TRBV18 and J usage is TRBJ1-2; D is unresolved. Trimming took off 4 bases at V and 8 bases at J, with 17 bases between the two ends. The CDR3 loop spans 14 amino acids. Looked up from germline, CDR1 is KGHSH and CDR2 is LQKENI. The CDR3 DNA is TGTGCCAGCTCACTTGAGGGTACATTGAGCGGCTACACCTTC. This codes for CASSLEGTLSGYTF.

The gene calls are TRBV6-1 and TRBJ1-3; tentative D call: TRBD1 (5 bases). The CDR3 runs 15 residues. The germline V gene has CDR1 MNHNS and CDR2 SASEGT. With 3 bases removed from V and 0 bases from J, the gap between germline ends came to 9 bases. CDR3 coding DNA: TGTGCCAGCAGTGAGGGACGGTACTCTGGAAACACCATATATTTT. This gives the protein CASSEGRYSGNTIYF.

This clone was observed a handful of times. The chain links TRBV13 to TRBJ1-1; D is perhaps TRBD1 (6 bases). This CDR3 has 15 residues. Germline assignment: CDR1 PRHDT and CDR2 FYEKMQ (reference sequence). With 2 bases removed from V and 0 bases from J, the gap between germline ends came to 10 bases. CDR3 coding DNA: TGTGCCAGCAGCTTACGGGGGGCCATGAACACTGAAGCTTTCTTT. It encodes CASSLRGAMNTEAFF.

This rearrangement joins TRBV5-1 to TRBJ2-5; 7 bases are a match to TRBD2. The V gene end was trimmed by 1 base and the J gene end by 5 bases; junction bases not matched to a gene: 5. Germline V gene lookup returns CDR1 SGHRS and CDR2 YFSETQ. The CDR3 length is 14 residues. CDR3 coding DNA: TGCGCCAGCAGCTTGACGGGAGGCAGGGAGACCCAGTACTTC. It translates to CASSLTGGRETQYF. Together with reference TRBV5-1 and TRBJ2-5, the CDR3 gives the full variable domain: KAGVTQTPRYLIKTRGQQVTLSCSPISGHRSVSWYQQTPGQGLQFLFEYFSETQRNKGNFPGRFSGRQFSNSRSEMNVSTLELGDSALYLCASSLTGGRETQYFGPGTRLLVL.

The gene calls are TRBV28 and TRBJ1-2; D gene unclear. The ends were cut back, 5 bases at V and 2 bases at J, with 3 bases in the middle. The CDR3 spans 11 residues. Germline values: CDR1 MDHEN, CDR2 SYDVKM. The CDR3 reads CASSTNYGYTF. The CDR3 region has the DNA TGTGCCAGCAGTACGAACTATGGCTACACCTTC.